A single sample gave rise to the 5 T cell receptor beta chains below, sequenced in a study of blood T cells in healthy people across ages. Alongside a J-beta primer mix, a sample-barcoded 5' primer served in a second PCR lasting roughly 6 to 11 cycles. TCRdb re-derived calls from the 5' RACE reads in MiXCR, one entry per CDR3 protein. The table has about 780,000 distinct CDR3 sequences, less than 60% seen once. Sequenced: blood. The receptors shown here come from a man at least 80 years old in good health.

This clonotype was observed a few times. This chain links TRBV7-2 with TRBJ1-5, with D possibly TRBD1 on 5 matching bases. The CDR3 contains 15 residues. V was cut by 3 bases and J by 4 bases, with 13 bases left in between. CDR1 is SGHTA, CDR2 FQGNSA, per germline. Here the CDR3 reads CASSLGPGENQPQHF. In nucleotides, the CDR3 is TGTGCCAGCAGCTTGGGACCGGGCGAAAATCAGCCCCAGCATTTT.

This clonotype was seen a handful of times. This chain joins TRBV20-1 and TRBJ2-7; 13 bases match TRBD2. From germline, CDR1 is DFQATT and CDR2 SNEGSKA (reference sequence). This CDR3 has 16 amino acids. The J segment lost 6 bases and the V segment lost 6 bases, leaving 14 bases of the junction unmatched. As DNA, the CDR3 is TGCAGTGCGCCCCGGACTAGCGGGAGATTCGGTCTCGAGCAGTACTTC. Its translation: CSAPRTSGRFGLEQYF.

This clonotype turned up a few times. The gene calls are TRBV20-1 and TRBJ2-1, with D perhaps matching TRBD2 (5 bases). Per germline, CDR1 DFQATT and CDR2 SNEGSKA (reference sequence). Trimming cost V 0 bases and J 10 bases, with 22 bases left between them. The CDR3 is 16 residues long. CDR3 nucleotide sequence: TGCAGTGCTAGAGATCTCCCGGAGCTAGTTTCGGGGGAGCAGTTCTTC. This sequence encodes CSARDLPELVSGEQFF.

CDR3 amino acids: CSATIPRAGDLGGETQYF. CDR3 coding DNA: TGCAGTGCTACAATTCCCCGAGCGGGAGACCTTGGAGGGGAGACCCAGTACTTC. The chain recombines TRBV20-1 with TRBJ2-5, with TRBD2 matching over 8 bases. The germline gives CDR1 DFQATT, CDR2 SNEGSKA (reference sequence). V shed 4 bases and J 5 bases; nucleotides not matched to a gene: 21. The CDR3 is 18 amino acids.

About this clonotype itself: Being one base from a much bigger clone, this may be a read error. J is TRBJ2-1 and V is TRBV21-1; the listed D gene, TRBD2, was not tested against the DNA. TRBV21-1 is a documented pseudogene. This CDR3 contains 14 residues. Written as DNA, the CDR3 is TGTGCCAGCAACACGCGGGATACTCACAATGAGCAGTTCTTC. Translating it yields CASNTRDTHNEQFF.